Presented here are 30 T cell receptor beta chains from one specimen sequenced in a study of blood T cell repertoires in COVID-19. Generated by immunoSEQ multiplex PCR, the TCRdb table keeps only in-frame clones and is missing some. This table has about 290,000 clones, 85% appearing once. The sample taken for sequencing was peripheral blood. Every receptor here comes from a woman between 50 and 59 years old with active or convalescent COVID-19.

Here the CDR3 DNA reads TGTGCCAGCAGCCGTTCCGGGACAGGGGGCTATGGCTACACCTTC. This sequence encodes CASSRSGTGGYGYTF. The chain uses TRBV27 and TRBJ1-2; 11 nucleotides line up with TRBD1. The V and J ends lost 6 bases and 4 bases, in that order; junction bases with no gene match: 7. Germline lookup yields CDR1 MNHEY and CDR2 SMNVEV (reference sequence). This CDR3 region has 15 residues.

This clone has just a few counts. The chain carries TRBV27 and TRBJ2-7; a weak D match, TRBD2 (6 bases). The length of the CDR3 is 15 residues. Germline CDR1 reads MNHEY; CDR2 reads SMNVEV (reference sequence). The ends were cut back, 3 bases at V and 2 bases at J, with 14 bases in the middle. In nucleotides, the CDR3 is TGTGCCAGCAGTTTTACCCGAGCTAGCGCCTACGAGCAGTACTTC. It codes for CASSFTRASAYEQYF.

The chain carries TRBV7-2 and TRBJ2-1; 7 bases fit TRBD2. Looked up from germline, CDR1 is SGHTA and CDR2 is FQGNSA. V lost 5 bases and J lost 7; bases outside the gene matches: 11. CDR3 length equals 15 residues. CDR3: CASSRYGLGNNEQFF. CDR3 bases: TGTGCCAGCAGCAGGTATGGACTAGGGAATAATGAGCAGTTCTTC. The full variable domain, completed using reference TRBV7-2 and TRBJ2-1, is GAGVSQSPSNKVTEKGKDVELRCDPISGHTALYWYRQSLGQGLEFLIYFQGNSAPDKSGLPSDRFSAERTGGSVSTLTIQRTQQEDSAVYLCASSRYGLGNNEQFFGPGTRLTVL.

This chain joins TRBV12-3 or TRBV12-4 and TRBJ2-7; 9 nucleotides line up with TRBD1. CDR3 length: 13 residues. V shed 3 bases, J shed 3 bases, and the junction held 0 bases outside the gene matches. The CDR3 is CASSLTGGYEQYF. CDR3 bases: TGTGCCAGCAGTTTGACAGGGGGCTACGAGCAGTACTTC.

This rearrangement joins TRBV2 to TRBJ2-1; 10 bases align to TRBD2. Germline CDR1 reads SNHLY; CDR2 reads FYNNEI. V dropped 6 bases and J dropped 2; count of bases not matched to a gene: 10. The CDR3 spans 17 residues. This CDR3 is CASRGPGTSEPYNEQFF. The CDR3 bases are TGTGCCAGCAGGGGTCCTGGGACTAGCGAACCCTACAATGAGCAGTTCTTC.

This sequence joins TRBV3-1 (or the pseudogene TRBV3-2) and TRBJ1-5, with 9 bases lining up with TRBD1. The CDR3 runs to 20 residues. Germline V gene sequence: CDR1 LGHDT, CDR2 YNNKEL (reference sequence). Trimming at V came to 5 bases and at J to 4 bases, leaving 21 bases not matched to a gene. The CDR3 here is CASSTRQGDILPRENQPQHF. CDR3 nucleotides: TGTGCCAGCAGCACTCGACAGGGGGACATACTACCGAGGGAAAATCAGCCCCAGCATTTT.

This clone has a single count. This chain connects TRBV28 to TRBJ2-1; D is possibly TRBD2 (6 bases). The V end was cut by 10 bases, the J end by 0 bases, with 10 bases between. This CDR3 has 13 amino acids. Germline V lookup: CDR1 MDHEN, CDR2 SYDVKM. This CDR3 is CATTGVSYNEQFF. CDR3 DNA sequence: TGTGCCACCACGGGGGTCTCCTACAATGAGCAGTTCTTC. The complete variable domain, with remaining parts taken from reference TRBV28 and TRBJ2-1, reads DVKVTQSSRYLVKRTGEKVFLECVQDMDHENMFWYRQDPGLGLRLIYFSYDVKMKEKGDIPEGYSVSREKKERFSLILESASTNQTSMYLCATTGVSYNEQFFGPGTRLTVL.

This chain uses TRBV5-1 with TRBJ1-2; 9 nucleotides agree with TRBD1. The CDR3 runs 15 residues. Trimming took 4 bases from V and 8 from J; bases not matched to a gene: 12. CDR1 and CDR2 (germline): SGHRS, YFSETQ. This CDR3 is CASSPGSGQGGGYTF. The CDR3 DNA sequence: TGCGCCAGCAGCCCGGGTTCGGGACAGGGTGGAGGCTACACCTTC.

CDR3 amino acids: CASIRTNGPSEAFF. CDR3 bases: TGTGCCAGCATTAGGACAAATGGCCCATCTGAAGCTTTCTTT. The gene calls are TRBV2 and TRBJ1-1, with D tentatively TRBD1 (5 bases). Germline CDR1 is SNHLY and CDR2 is FYNNEI. The V end lost 7 bases, the J end lost 6 bases, and 18 bases lay between the germline ends. This CDR3 contains 14 residues.

The chain links TRBV5-1 to TRBJ2-7; D is perhaps TRBD2 (5 bases). With 4 bases removed from V and 2 bases from J, the gap between germline ends came to 16 bases. Germline V lookup: CDR1 SGHRS, CDR2 YFSETQ. CDR3 length equals 15 residues. In DNA form, the CDR3 reads TGCGCCAGCAGCGCCGGGGTTGTAGGAGCCTACGAGCAGTACTTC. It is translated as CASSAGVVGAYEQYF.

In this sample, this clone turned up once. CDR3 in DNA: TGTGCCAGCAGCAAAGATACCCGACCTGAGGGGGACACTGAAGCTTTCTTT. This encodes CASSKDTRPEGDTEAFF. The chain links TRBV21-1 to TRBJ1-1; TRBD1 reflects the table's D call only, with no check against the DNA. TRBV21-1 is an annotated pseudogene. The CDR3 is made up of 17 amino acids.

The rearrangement uses TRBV4-2 and TRBJ2-3; 7 positions agree with TRBD2. V shed 1 base, J shed 0 bases, and the junction held 16 bases outside the gene matches. This CDR3 comprises 20 residues. Germline V gene lookup returns CDR1 LGHNA and CDR2 YNFKEQ. The CDR3 loop reads CASSQVRGTGRSRSTDTQYF. CDR3 nucleotides: TGTGCCAGCAGCCAAGTAAGAGGGACCGGGAGGAGTCGTAGCACAGATACGCAGTATTTT.

J is TRBJ2-7 and V is TRBV16; 8 bases align to TRBD1. V lost 0 bases and J lost 6; bases outside the gene matches: 7. The CDR3 runs 15 residues. In germline, CDR1 is KGHSY, CDR2 FQNENV. The CDR3 bases are TGTGCCAGCAGCCAATCAGGCCAGGGGGCACGCGAGCAGTACTTC. As protein: CASSQSGQGAREQYF.

The gene calls are TRBV12-3 or TRBV12-4 and TRBJ1-2; D is unresolved. CDR3 length: 13 amino acids. V lost 0 bases and J lost 8, with 10 bases in between. The CDR3 bases are TGTGCCAGCAGTTTAGCGCTCGGCGGAGGCTACACCTTC. Translating it yields CASSLALGGGYTF.

The rearrangement uses TRBV6-5 and TRBJ2-7, with 8 bases matching TRBD1. Germline V gene lookup returns CDR1 MNHEY and CDR2 SVGAGI. J gave up 3 bases and V 6 bases, and 7 bases lay outside the gene matches. The CDR3 is made up of 14 amino acids. In nucleotides, the CDR3 is TGTGCCAGCAGCAGGACAGGGCAGGTCTACGAGCAGTACTTC. This gives the protein CASSRTGQVYEQYF.

The chain carries TRBV27 and TRBJ1-3; tentative D call: TRBD1 (5 bases). Germline assignment: CDR1 MNHEY and CDR2 SMNVEV (reference sequence). CDR3 length: 13 residues. V lost 5 bases to trimming and J lost 4 bases, with 9 bases between them. The CDR3 DNA reads as TGTGCCAGCAGTCAGTACAGGGGAAACACCATATATTTT. Translating gives CASSQYRGNTIYF.

This clone was counted between two and nine times. Other DNA sequences from this sample encode an identical CDR3 as well. Here the CDR3 reads CASSLGDSNYGYTF. Here the CDR3 DNA reads TGCGCCAGCAGCTTGGGGGACAGTAACTATGGCTACACCTTC. The genes are TRBV5-1 and TRBJ1-2, with 7 bases identical to TRBD1. The CDR3 consists of 14 residues. V lost 0 bases, J lost 1 base, and 0 bases stayed unmatched. Germline V gives CDR1 SGHRS, CDR2 YFSETQ.

This clone was detected a few times. The V call is TRBV9, the J call TRBJ2-7; 7 bases agree with TRBD2. Germline V lookup: CDR1 SGDLS, CDR2 YYNGEE. The CDR3 is made up of 14 amino acids. J lost 6 bases, V lost 0 bases, and 6 bases had no gene match. Here the CDR3 reads CASSVAPGRAEQYF. The DNA for the CDR3 is TGTGCCAGCAGCGTAGCACCAGGGAGGGCCGAGCAGTACTTC.

V and J are TRBV28 and TRBJ1-1; D is possibly TRBD1 (6 bases). Germline assignment: CDR1 MDHEN and CDR2 SYDVKM. Trimming took off 1 base at V and 4 bases at J, with 19 bases between the two ends. The CDR3 totals 17 residues. The CDR3 coding sequence is TGTGCCAGCAGTTTATTCGGCCTGGGGGCACGAAGCACTGAAGCTTTCTTT. Protein sequence: CASSLFGLGARSTEAFF.

The chain joins TRBV4-1 to TRBJ2-1, with TRBD2 as a possible D gene (5 bases). Trimming took 0 bases from V and 14 from J, leaving 17 bases between them. Germline loops: CDR1 MGHRA, CDR2 YSYEKL. The CDR3 consists of 14 residues. CDR3 nucleotides: TGCGCCAGCAGCCAAGATCTTGGTCCTAGCTGGGAGTTCTTC. Protein sequence: CASSQDLGPSWEFF.

V is TRBV28 and J is TRBJ2-1; TRBD2 might be the D (6 bases). Germline CDR1 and CDR2: MDHEN and SYDVKM. The CDR3 runs 14 residues. V lost 1 base to trimming and J lost 5 bases, with 9 bases between them. This CDR3 is CASSLSAGHNEQFF. CDR3 DNA: TGTGCCAGCAGTTTATCAGCGGGCCACAATGAGCAGTTCTTC.

The CDR3 sequence is CASSLINAVGNTIYF. In DNA, the CDR3 is TGTGCCAGCAGCCTTATTAATGCGGTCGGAAACACCATATATTTT. The J gene is TRBJ1-3, the V gene TRBV28; D remains ambiguous. The CDR3 sequence is 15 residues long. V was cut by 6 bases and J by 4 bases, with 16 bases left in between. The V gene's germline CDR1 is MDHEN and CDR2 SYDVKM.

V is TRBV30 and J is TRBJ1-2; D perhaps matches TRBD1 (6 bases). The germline V and J ends were trimmed by 2 bases and 1 base, with 8 bases remaining between them. Germline loops: CDR1 GTSNPN, CDR2 SVGIG (reference sequence). This CDR3 is 13 amino acids long. The CDR3 loop reads CAWSKGVNYGYTF. The CDR3 coding sequence is TGTGCCTGGAGTAAGGGGGTTAACTATGGCTACACCTTC.

The chain combines TRBV7-2 with TRBJ1-4; 10 nucleotides align to TRBD1. The CDR3 has 19 amino acids. Trimming at V came to 2 bases and at J to 2 bases, leaving 11 bases not matched to a gene. Germline V gene sequence: CDR1 SGHTA, CDR2 FQGNSA. Here the CDR3 DNA reads TGTGCCAGCAGCTTAATCCCTAGACAGGGGGCAGTGACTAATGAAAAACTGTTTTTT. Protein product: CASSLIPRQGAVTNEKLFF.

V gene TRBV5-1 combines with J gene TRBJ2-7; D gene uncertain. V was pared by 2 bases and J by 6 bases, with 3 bases between. The CDR3 runs 10 residues. Germline lookup yields CDR1 SGHRS and CDR2 YFSETQ. The CDR3 coding sequence is TGCGCCAGCAGCTTCCGCGAGCAGTACTTC. Its translation is CASSFREQYF.

The chain combines TRBV3-1 (or the pseudogene TRBV3-2) with TRBJ1-6; 7 nucleotides line up with TRBD1. Germline lookup yields CDR1 LGHDT and CDR2 YNNKEL (reference sequence). The CDR3 sequence is 15 residues long. The V gene end was trimmed by 4 bases and the J gene end by 5 bases; junction bases not matched to a gene: 5. The CDR3 nucleotides are TGTGCCAGCAGCCCGGGGGACAGCAATAATTCACCCCTCCACTTT. Translation: CASSPGDSNNSPLHF.

This chain connects TRBV30 to TRBJ1-1, with 9 bases that match TRBD1. V dropped 1 base and J dropped 1; count of bases not matched to a gene: 4. The CDR3 extends over 15 amino acids. CDR1 and CDR2 from the germline V gene are GTSNPN and SVGIG (reference sequence). The CDR3 loop reads CAWSGQGEANTEAFF. CDR3 nucleotide sequence: TGTGCCTGGAGTGGACAGGGGGAGGCGAACACTGAAGCTTTCTTT.

This sequence joins TRBV3-1 (or the pseudogene TRBV3-2) and TRBJ2-5; D unresolved. The CDR3 is 12 amino acids. CDR1 is LGHDT and CDR2 is YNNKEL in the germline V gene (reference sequence). With 4 bases removed from V and 5 bases from J, the gap between germline ends came to 8 bases. CDR3 DNA: TGTGCCAGCAGCCTTTCAGTGGAGACCCAGTACTTC. This codes for CASSLSVETQYF.

The chain employs TRBV21-1 and TRBJ2-5; the table gives TRBD1 as D, unverified against the DNA. TRBV21-1 is tagged as a pseudogene. There are 16 residues in the CDR3. CDR3 DNA sequence: TGTGCCAGCAGCAAAGAAGTAGGACAAGGTCAAGAGACCCAGTACTTC. Protein: CASSKEVGQGQETQYF.

The chain joins TRBV5-1 to TRBJ2-1; 11 bases line up with TRBD2. This CDR3 has 17 amino acids. Per germline, CDR1 SGHRS and CDR2 YFSETQ. The trim removed 0 bases at V and 4 bases at J, leaving 6 bases unmatched. The CDR3 loop reads CASSLVPGLAEYNEQFF. The CDR3 DNA sequence: TGCGCCAGCAGCTTGGTACCGGGACTAGCGGAATACAATGAGCAGTTCTTC.